This T cell receptor beta chain was captured by sequencing in a study of control samples from healthy donors and cancer patients. Assay: immunoSEQ multiplex PCR; the TCRdb copy retains only in-frame clones and omits some. The sample holds about 15,000 clones, about 72% seen once. V was clipped by 1 base and J by 8 bases, with 11 bases between them. The CDR3 is 14 residues long. Germline V gives CDR1 KGHSH, CDR2 LQKENI. This chain joins TRBV18 and TRBJ1-4; weak D call: TRBD1 (6 bases). The sequence was collected from a female donor with lung cancer. The material sequenced was formalin-fixed, paraffin-embedded tissue. CDR3 region: CASSPLQGTEKLFF. DNA of the CDR3: TGTGCCAGCTCACCACTACAGGGAACCGAAAAACTGTTTTTT. Complete variable domain (other parts from reference TRBV18 and TRBJ1-4): NAGVMQNPRHLVRRRGQEARLRCSPMKGHSHVYWYRQLPEEGLKFMVYLQKENIIDESGMPKERFSAEFPKEGPSILRIQQVVRGDSAAYFCASSPLQGTEKLFFGSGTQLSVL.